This T cell receptor beta chain was captured in a study of T cells in localized non-small cell lung cancer. General study findings and limits: Uninvolved adjacent lung showed higher T cell clonality than tumor. Elevated blood T cell density was associated with longer overall survival. Owing to sequencing of a solitary tumor region, heterogeneity cannot be discounted.

Points on this clone: The antigen remains unidentified.

TCRdb keeps only in-frame clones here, not all; method: immunoSEQ multiplex PCR. The profile covers approximately 45,000 clones, with around 81% appearing a single time and roughly 18% taken by the ten largest. The germline V gene encodes CDR1 KGHSH and CDR2 LQKENI. The CDR3 length is 14 residues. The V and J ends lost 4 bases and 6 bases, in that order; junction bases with no gene match: 2. Sequences were derived from peripheral blood mononuclear cells, sampled before any cancer treatment. This clonotype originated in a man aged 40-75 years with stage III lung adenocarcinoma. The J gene is TRBJ1-4, the V gene TRBV18; 10 positions agree with TRBD1. This CDR3 is CASSLGTGDEKLFF. The CDR3 DNA follows: TGTGCCAGCTCACTCGGGACAGGGGATGAAAAACTGTTTTTT.